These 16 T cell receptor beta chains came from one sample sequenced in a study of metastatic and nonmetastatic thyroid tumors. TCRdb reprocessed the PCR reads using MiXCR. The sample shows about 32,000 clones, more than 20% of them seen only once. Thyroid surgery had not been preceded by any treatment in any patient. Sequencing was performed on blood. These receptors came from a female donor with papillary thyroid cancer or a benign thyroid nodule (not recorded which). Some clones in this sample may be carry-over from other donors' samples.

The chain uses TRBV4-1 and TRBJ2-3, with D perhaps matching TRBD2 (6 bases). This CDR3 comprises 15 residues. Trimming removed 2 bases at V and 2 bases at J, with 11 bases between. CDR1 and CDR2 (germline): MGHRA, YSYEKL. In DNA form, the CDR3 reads TGCGCCAGCAGCCAACCTTGGGACTCCACAGATACGCAGTATTTT. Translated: CASSQPWDSTDTQYF.

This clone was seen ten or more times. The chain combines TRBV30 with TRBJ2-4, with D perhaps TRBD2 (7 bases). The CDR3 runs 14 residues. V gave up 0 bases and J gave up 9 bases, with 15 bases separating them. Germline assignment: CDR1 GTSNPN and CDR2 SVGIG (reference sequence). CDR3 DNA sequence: TGTGCCTGGAGTGTAGGAGGGGGAGGGTCCATTCAGTACTTC. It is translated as CAWSVGGGGSIQYF.

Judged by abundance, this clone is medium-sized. CDR3 DNA: TGTGCCAGCAGCGGGAGTAACAATGAGCAGTTCTTC. As protein: CASSGSNNEQFF. The chain employs TRBV9 and TRBJ2-1; D remains unclear. V was clipped by 3 bases and J by 5 bases, with 6 bases between them. The CDR3 has 12 residues. Germline CDR1 and CDR2: SGDLS and YYNGEE.

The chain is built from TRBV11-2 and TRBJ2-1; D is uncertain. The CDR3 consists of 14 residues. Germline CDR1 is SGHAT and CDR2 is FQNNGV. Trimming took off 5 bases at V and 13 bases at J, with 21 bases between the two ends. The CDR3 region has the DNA TGTGCCAGCAGCGACCGATGTTTAGACTCCGATCAGTTCTTC. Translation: CASSDRCLDSDQFF. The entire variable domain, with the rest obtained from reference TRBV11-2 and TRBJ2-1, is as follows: EAGVAQSPRYKIIEKRQSVAFWCNPISGHATLYWYQQILGQGPKLLIQFQNNGVVDDSQLPKDRFSAERLKGVDSTLKIQPAKLEDSAVYLCASSDRCLDSDQFFGPGTRLTVL.

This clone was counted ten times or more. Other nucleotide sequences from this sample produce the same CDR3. The CDR3 nucleotides are TGTGCCAGCAGCCTGACAGGGCGGACTGAAGCTTTCTTT. Translated, it gives CASSLTGRTEAFF. The V and J genes are TRBV5-4 and TRBJ1-1, with TRBD1 matching 7 bases. CDR3 size: 13 residues. Trimming cost V 4 bases and J 5 bases; bases outside gene matches: 5. Germline V gene data show CDR1 as SGHNT and CDR2 as YYREEE (reference sequence).

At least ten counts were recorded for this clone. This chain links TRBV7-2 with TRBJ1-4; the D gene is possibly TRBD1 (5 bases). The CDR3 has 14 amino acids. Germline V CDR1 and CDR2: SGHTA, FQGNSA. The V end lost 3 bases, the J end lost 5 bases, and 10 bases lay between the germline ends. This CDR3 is CASSFDRGNEKLFF. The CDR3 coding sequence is TGTGCCAGCAGCTTCGACAGAGGAAATGAAAAACTGTTTTTT.

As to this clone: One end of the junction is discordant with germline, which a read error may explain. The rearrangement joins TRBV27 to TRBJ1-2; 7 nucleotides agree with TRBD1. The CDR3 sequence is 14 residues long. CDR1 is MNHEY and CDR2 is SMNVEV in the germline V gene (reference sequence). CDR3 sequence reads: CASSRDSGGYGHTF. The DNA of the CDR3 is TGTGCCAGCAGTCGGGACAGTGGAGGATATGGCCACACCTTC.

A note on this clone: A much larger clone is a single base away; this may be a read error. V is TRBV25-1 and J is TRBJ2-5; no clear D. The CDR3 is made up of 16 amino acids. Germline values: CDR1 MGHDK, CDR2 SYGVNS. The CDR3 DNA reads TGTGACAGCAGCTACTCGGCAGGATACATGCAAGAGACCCAGTACTTC. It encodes CDSSYSAGYMQETQYF.

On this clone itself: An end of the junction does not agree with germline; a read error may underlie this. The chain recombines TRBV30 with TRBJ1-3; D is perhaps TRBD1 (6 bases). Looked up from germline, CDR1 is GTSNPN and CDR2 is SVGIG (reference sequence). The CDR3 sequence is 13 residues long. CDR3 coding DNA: TGTGCCTGGAGTGTGGGCAGGGACAACACCATACATTTT. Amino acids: CAWSVGRDNTIHF. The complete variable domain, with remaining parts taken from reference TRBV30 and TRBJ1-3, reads SQTIHQWPATLVQPVGSPLSLECTVEGTSNPNLYWYRQAAGRGLQLLFYSVGIGQISSEVPQNLSASRPQDRQFILSSKKLLLSDSGFYLCAWSVGRDNTIHFGEGSWLTVV.

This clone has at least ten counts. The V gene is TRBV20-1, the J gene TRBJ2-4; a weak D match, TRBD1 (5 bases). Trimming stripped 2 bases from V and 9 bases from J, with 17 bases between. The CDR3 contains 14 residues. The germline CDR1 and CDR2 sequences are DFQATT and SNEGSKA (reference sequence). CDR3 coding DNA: TGCAGTGCTAGATCCGGACACGAAGGTAGCATTCAGTACTTC. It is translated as CSARSGHEGSIQYF.

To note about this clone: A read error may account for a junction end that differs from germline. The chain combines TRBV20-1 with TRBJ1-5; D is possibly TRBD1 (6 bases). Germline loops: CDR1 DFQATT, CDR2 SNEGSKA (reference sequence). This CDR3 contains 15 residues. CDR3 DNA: TGCAGTGCTAGAGGGATAGGGGGGATCAATCAGCCACAGCATTTT. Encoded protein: CSARGIGGINQPQHF.

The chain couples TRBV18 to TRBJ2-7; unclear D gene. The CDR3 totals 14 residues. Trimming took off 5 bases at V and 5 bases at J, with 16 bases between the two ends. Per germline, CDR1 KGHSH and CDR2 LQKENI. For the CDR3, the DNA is TGTGCCAGCTCAATTCGACGGACGCCCAACGAGCAGTACTTC. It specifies CASSIRRTPNEQYF. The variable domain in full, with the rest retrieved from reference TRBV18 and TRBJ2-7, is NAGVMQNPRHLVRRRGQEARLRCSPMKGHSHVYWYRQLPEEGLKFMVYLQKENIIDESGMPKERFSAEFPKEGPSILRIQQVVRGDSAAYFCASSIRRTPNEQYFGPGTRLTVT.

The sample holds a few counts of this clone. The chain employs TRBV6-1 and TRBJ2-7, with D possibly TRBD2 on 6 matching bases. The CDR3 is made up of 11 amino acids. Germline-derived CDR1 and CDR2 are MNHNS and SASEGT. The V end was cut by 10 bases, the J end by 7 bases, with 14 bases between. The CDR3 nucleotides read TGTGCCATCAGCCTGGGGGGTGAGCAGTACTTC. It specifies CAISLGGEQYF.

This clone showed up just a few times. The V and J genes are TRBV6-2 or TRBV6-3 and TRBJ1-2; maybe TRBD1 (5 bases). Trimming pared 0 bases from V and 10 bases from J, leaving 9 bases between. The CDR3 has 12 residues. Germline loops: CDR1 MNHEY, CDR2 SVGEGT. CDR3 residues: CASSYSAGYYTF. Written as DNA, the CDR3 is TGTGCCAGCAGTTACTCTGCAGGGTACTACACCTTC.

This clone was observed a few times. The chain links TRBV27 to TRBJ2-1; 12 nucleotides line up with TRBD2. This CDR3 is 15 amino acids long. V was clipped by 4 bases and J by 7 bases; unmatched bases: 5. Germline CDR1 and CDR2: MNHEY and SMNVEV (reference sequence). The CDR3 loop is CASSSLAGGENEQFF. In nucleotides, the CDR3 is TGTGCCAGCAGTTCTCTAGCGGGAGGGGAAAATGAGCAGTTCTTC.

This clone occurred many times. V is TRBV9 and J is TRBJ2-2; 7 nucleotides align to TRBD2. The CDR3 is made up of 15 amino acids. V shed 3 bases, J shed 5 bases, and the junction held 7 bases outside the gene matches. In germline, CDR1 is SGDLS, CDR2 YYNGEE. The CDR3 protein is CASSAWTSSTGELFF. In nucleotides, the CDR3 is TGTGCCAGCAGCGCCTGGACTAGTTCTACCGGGGAGCTGTTTTTT.